This TCR beta chain came from a study of shared clonotypes between healthy human individuals. Trimming stripped 0 bases from V and 0 bases from J, with 4 bases between. CDR1 and CDR2 from the germline V gene are MNHNS and SASEGT. The CDR3 is 14 residues long. Of note for this clone: This CDR3 is also generated by other DNA sequences in the sample.

Method: immunoSEQ multiplex PCR; TCRdb's copy keeps in-frame clones and lacks some. The table has over a million clones, 96% seen once; the top ten hold roughly 1.1%. Sample: naive CD4+ T cells sorted from blood. Subset denoted: CD45RA+ positively selected. This receptor was obtained from a man aged 25 to 40 in good health. The V and J genes are TRBV6-1 and TRBJ2-3; D ambiguous. CDR3: CASSEAGSTDTQYF. CDR3 nucleotide sequence: TGTGCCAGCAGTGAAGCGGGCAGCACAGATACGCAGTATTTT.